This T cell receptor beta chain was captured in a study of OX40 agonist ivuxolimab in advanced cancers. Study results and caveats: Among T cells, CD8+ cells averaged more expanded clones than CD4+ cells. There was clonal expansion of CD4+ and CD8+ blood T cells by week 6 at 0.1 to 3.0 mg/kg. People who partly responded at 0.1-3.0 mg/kg had some of the least clonal expansion seen.

On this clone: Its antigen remains unidentified.

This CDR3 has 12 residues. From germline, CDR1 is MDHEN and CDR2 SYDVKM. This table comes from immunoSEQ multiplex PCR, and its TCRdb copy is limited to in-frame clones, with some not included. Among some 110,000 clones, about nine tenths were seen once, and the ten largest hold 0.45% to 0.5%. The V call is TRBV28, the J call TRBJ2-5, with D tentatively TRBD2 (7 bases). This clonotype was sampled from an adult with an advanced solid tumor such as melanoma, head and neck, liver or kidney cancer. Sample: CD4+ or CD8+ T cells sorted from blood, taken in a trial of the OX40 agonist ivuxolimab. The CDR3 bases are TGTGGCTGGGGGGGCGGGGGAAAGACCCAGTACTTC. It codes for CGWGGGGKTQYF.